This T cell receptor (beta chain) stems from a study of early T cells in non-severe SARS-CoV-2 infection. Overall study results and limits: Private and CD4 specificities were missed by VDJdb matching, which favored anti-spike CD8 responses.

TCRdb reanalysed the 5' RACE reads using MiXCR and keeps one entry per CDR3 protein. Among 90,000 to 120,000 distinct CDR3 sequences, roughly 11% were seen once, and the ten largest hold roughly 7.5%. Germline V gene lookup returns CDR1 MNHNS and CDR2 SASEGT. The CDR3 spans 14 residues. The V segment lost 4 bases and the J segment 5 bases; nucleotides outside the gene matches: 5. This clonotype has ten or more counts. Its antigen remains unidentified. The rearrangement links TRBV6-1 to TRBJ1-5, with 7 bases that match TRBD1. This TCR was recovered from an adult who was a healthcare worker with PCR-confirmed SARS-CoV-2 infection or an uninfected control (not recorded which). Sequencing was done on a sample of whole blood. The CDR3 sequence: CASSVTTGHQPQHF. DNA for the CDR3: TGTGCCAGCAGTGTAACGACAGGGCATCAGCCCCAGCATTTT.